This T cell receptor beta chain was captured by sequencing in a study of T cells after yellow fever vaccination. The study made its TCR cDNA through 5'RACE template switching. That step introduced a universal primer site along with UMIs. TCRdb re-called the 5' RACE reads with MiXCR, one entry per CDR3 protein. The data contain about 340,000 distinct CDR3 sequences, under 15% of them singletons. Of note for this clonotype: Its matching antigen is unknown.

General study results and limits: A small share of clonotypes appeared in both CD4 and CD8 compartments.

V lost 0 bases and J lost 0; bases outside the gene matches: 2. The germline V gene has CDR1 SGDLS and CDR2 YYNGEE. The CDR3 has 15 amino acids. This chain connects TRBV9 to TRBJ1-1; 7 bases line up with TRBD1. This clonotype was sampled from a young man who received the YFV17D yellow fever vaccine. The sequencing here drew on CD4+ T cells sorted from PBMCs, taken 15 days after the yellow fever booster vaccination. The CDR3 protein is CASSVVDRVNTEAFF. CDR3 coding DNA: TGTGCCAGCAGCGTAGTTGACAGGGTGAACACTGAAGCTTTCTTT.